The clone carrying this TCR beta chain was seen only a few times. Its antigen is currently unknown. Each CDR3 protein is one row after TCRdb ran MiXCR on the reads. The sample yields 480,000 or so distinct CDR3 sequences, around 10% seen once. The source of the sample is a study of T cell repertoires in cytomegalovirus infection. Study observations and caveats: HLA-C-restricted TCR beta clonotypes specific for CMV led the ex vivo response.

With 1 base removed from V and 0 bases from J, the gap between germline ends came to 9 bases. CDR1 MGHRA and CDR2 YSYEKL come from the germline V gene. This CDR3 has 15 residues. The gene calls are TRBV4-1 and TRBJ1-1; D gene uncertain. This receptor was taken from a human donor in good health (CMV status not recorded). Some clones in this sample may be carry-over from other donors' samples. The sequencing sample was made of PBMCs. The CDR3 sequence is CASSQGVSMNTEAFF. The CDR3 DNA is TGCGCCAGCAGCCAAGGAGTTTCCATGAACACTGAAGCTTTCTTT.